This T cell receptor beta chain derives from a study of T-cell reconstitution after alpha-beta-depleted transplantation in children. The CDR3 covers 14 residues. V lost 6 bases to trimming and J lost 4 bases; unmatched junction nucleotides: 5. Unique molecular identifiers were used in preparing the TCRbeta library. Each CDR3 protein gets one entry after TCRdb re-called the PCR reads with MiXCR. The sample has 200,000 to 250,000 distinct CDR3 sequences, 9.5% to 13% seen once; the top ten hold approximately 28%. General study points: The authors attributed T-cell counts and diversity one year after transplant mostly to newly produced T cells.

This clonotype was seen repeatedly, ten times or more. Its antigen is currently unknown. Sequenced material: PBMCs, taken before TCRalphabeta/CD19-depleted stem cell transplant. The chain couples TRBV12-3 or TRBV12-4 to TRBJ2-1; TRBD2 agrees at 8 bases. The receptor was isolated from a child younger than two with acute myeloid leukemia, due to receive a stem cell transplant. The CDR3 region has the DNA TGTGCCAGCAGCGCACTAGCGGAATACAATGAGCAGTTCTTC. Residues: CASSALAEYNEQFF.